This TCR beta chain was identified in a study of blood T cell repertoires in COVID-19 (dated by TCRdb to 2019 to 2021). Context from the whole study: The collaborator samples originated in the United States, Italy and Spain and spanned the acute and convalescent phases of COVID-19. The repertoires were released in a freely available public database intended as a resource for research on the immune response to SARS-CoV-2. The material from the prospective study consisted of cDNA or gDNA derived from T cells, B-cell-depleted T cells, or PBMCs. The sample metadata nearly always contained a de-identified subject ID, COVID-19 status, age in years and sex. Samples came from the ongoing ImmuneRACE study (first 160 participants) plus 1,254 subjects from 6 global collaborators. Where HLA class I and class II types were available, the types were taken from metadata supplied by the sample provider, not from assay-based typing. Deeply sampled blood TCRbeta repertoires from subjects exposed to, actively infected with, or recovered from COVID-19 were included in the dataset.

TCRbeta CDR3 regions were amplified from genomic DNA using the immunoSEQ Assay, a bias-controlled multiplex PCR. Under the source paper's analysis protocol: Within the assay, amplification of reference gene primers was used to estimate how many nucleated cells each sample contained. Sequence reads were collapsed and filtered to measure the absolute abundance of every unique TCRbeta CDR3 rearrangement. For each sample, productive Simpson clonality was calculated as the square root of Simpson's diversity index across productive rearrangements. Imported from immuneACCESS, the table was reduced by TCRdb to in-frame sequences with V and J called. These copies leave out some clones; in studies compared against another copy, an unresolved V gene accounts for under half, and the cause of the remainder is not known. The DNA gave D and trimming, while V, J and clone size come from that table. Within this sample are 150,000 or so clones, with about 88% of them counted one time only. The ten largest clones take up roughly a sixth of the sample.

For this clone: Its antigen target is currently unknown. No base-level quality is on record; no much larger clone is a single base apart.

V loses 2 bases, J loses 1 base, and the germline ends lie 9 bases apart. From a lookup of the germline V gene (reference sequence), CDR1 and CDR2 are LGHDT and YNNKEL. The CDR3 runs 14 amino acids, cysteine and phenylalanine included. Only the CDR3 DNA is retained, 42 bases long and in frame from the first base. Findings and caveats that apply to the study as a whole: Clinical and demographic metadata were provided uncurated, with the amount varying by source and participant.

Each collaborating institution followed its own protocols to collect whole blood in K2EDTA tubes. For TCRbeta analysis, collaborator samples were shipped as frozen whole blood, as isolated PBMCs, or as DNA extracted from either sample type. The sample taken for sequencing was peripheral blood. The chain uses TRBV3-1 (or the pseudogene TRBV3-2) and TRBJ2-7; no D segment can be confidently identified. The clonotype was recovered from a man aged 60 to 69 with active or convalescent COVID-19. The CDR3 region: CASSQHPLSYEQYF. The DNA reads as follows: TGTGCCAGCAGCCAACACCCACTGTCCTACGAGCAGTACTTC.